The present TCR beta chain was sequenced within a study of OX40 agonist ivuxolimab in advanced cancers. As for the study in general: Patients received ivuxolimab, an agonistic anti-OX40 (CD134) antibody.

Clones were sequenced by immunoSEQ multiplex PCR, and TCRdb holds only the in-frame ones, with some missing. Of 65,000 to 90,000 clones listed, around 82% are singletons. Study-wide results and caveats: There were also nonresponders showing low normalized T-cell clonal expansion.

Remarks on this clone: The antigen is not known.

Germline V gives CDR1 MDHEN, CDR2 SYDVKM. CDR3 length: 14 residues. The V end was cut by 5 bases, the J end by 4 bases, with 14 bases between. This TCR derives from an adult with an advanced solid tumor such as melanoma, head and neck, liver or kidney cancer. The material was CD4+ or CD8+ T cells sorted from blood, obtained in a trial of the OX40 agonist ivuxolimab. The V gene is TRBV28, the J gene TRBJ1-1; possible D gene TRBD1, 6 bases. For the CDR3, the DNA is TGTGCCAGCAGTCTTGACAGGTCGGGCACTGAAGCTTTCTTT. It yields the protein CASSLDRSGTEAFF.